This paragraph covers one T cell receptor (beta chain) sequence. What it binds is not known. The sample comes from a study of T cells in Graves' hyperthyroidism and ophthalmopathy. Amplification targeted TCR beta CDR3 regions from RNA transcripts. Researchers ran a first-round RT-PCR on the TCR CDR3 using the HTBI primer set. A single record per CDR3 protein comes from TCRdb applying MiXCR to the multiplex PCR reads. The repertoire holds approximately 400,000 distinct CDR3 sequences, approximately 15% seen once, with more than 9.5% in the top ten. The germline V and J ends were trimmed by 3 bases and 3 bases, with 16 bases remaining between them. In germline, CDR1 is KGHSH, CDR2 LQKENI. The CDR3 is 16 amino acids. Stable Graves' hyperthyroidism meant no ophthalmopathy progression within 18 months. PBMCs were collected from an approximately 10 ml volume of fresh peripheral blood. The study, taken as a whole, reports: Ophthalmopathy was predicted by the model a median of roughly 6.6 months ahead of onset.

The chain combines TRBV18 with TRBJ2-3; D is perhaps TRBD1 (6 bases). The TCR originated in a woman aged 55-69 years with Graves' hyperthyroidism. The sample was blood. The CDR3 DNA reads as TGTGCCAGCTCACCCTCGGACAGTGCTGGGACAGATACGCAGTATTTT. Its protein is CASSPSDSAGTDTQYF.